This TCR beta chain was sequenced for a study of immune evolution from preneoplasia to lung adenocarcinoma. This clone was seen once. Assay used: immunoSEQ multiplex PCR; TCRdb lists only in-frame clones, some missing. The sample yields roughly 15,000 clones, approximately 85% seen once. The TCR comes from an older donor with lung adenocarcinoma. Input material: FFPE lung adenocarcinoma in situ tissue.

This CDR3 reads CAWTRGNNSPLHF. The CDR3 coding sequence is TGTGCCTGGACTAGGGGCAATAATTCACCCCTCCACTTT. The chain has TRBV30 and TRBJ1-6, with D possibly being TRBD1 (5 bases). The CDR3 loop spans 13 amino acids. V was trimmed by 4 bases and J by 5 bases, leaving 9 bases between them. Germline CDR1 reads GTSNPN; CDR2 reads SVGIG (reference sequence). Full variable domain (rest looked up from reference TRBV30 and TRBJ1-6): SQTIHQWPATLVQPVGSPLSLECTVEGTSNPNLYWYRQAAGRGLQLLFYSVGIGQISSEVPQNLSASRPQDRQFILSSKKLLLSDSGFYLCAWTRGNNSPLHFGNGTRLTVT.